The clone carrying this T cell receptor (beta chain) was observed many times. Its antigen is not identified. TCRdb passed the 5' RACE reads through MiXCR, listing each CDR3 protein once. Among fewer than 40,000 distinct CDR3 sequences, approximately 5.1% were seen once, and the ten largest hold 9%. This entry belongs to a study of neurological immune-mediated disorders. Study-level results: No expanded-clone CDR3 amino acid sequence recurred across subjects, suggesting private TCR-beta repertoires.

CDR3 length equals 16 residues. V lost 7 bases and J lost 3; bases outside the gene matches: 7. Germline assignment: CDR1 SNHLY and CDR2 FYNNEI. The rearrangement uses TRBV2 and TRBJ2-1, with 12 positions matching TRBD2. What was sequenced was CD4+ T cells from blood. This receptor was obtained from a man aged 18 to 29 in good health. The CDR3 spells CASTLTSGGLYNEQFF. CDR3 nucleotide sequence: TGTGCCAGCACCCTGACTAGCGGGGGTCTCTACAATGAGCAGTTCTTC. Full variable domain (remainder filled in from reference TRBV2 and TRBJ2-1): EPEVTQTPSHQVTQMGQEVILRCVPISNHLYFYWYRQILGQKVEFLVSFYNNEISEKSEIFDDQFSVERPDGSNFTLKIRSTKLEDSAMYFCASTLTSGGLYNEQFFGPGTRLTVL.